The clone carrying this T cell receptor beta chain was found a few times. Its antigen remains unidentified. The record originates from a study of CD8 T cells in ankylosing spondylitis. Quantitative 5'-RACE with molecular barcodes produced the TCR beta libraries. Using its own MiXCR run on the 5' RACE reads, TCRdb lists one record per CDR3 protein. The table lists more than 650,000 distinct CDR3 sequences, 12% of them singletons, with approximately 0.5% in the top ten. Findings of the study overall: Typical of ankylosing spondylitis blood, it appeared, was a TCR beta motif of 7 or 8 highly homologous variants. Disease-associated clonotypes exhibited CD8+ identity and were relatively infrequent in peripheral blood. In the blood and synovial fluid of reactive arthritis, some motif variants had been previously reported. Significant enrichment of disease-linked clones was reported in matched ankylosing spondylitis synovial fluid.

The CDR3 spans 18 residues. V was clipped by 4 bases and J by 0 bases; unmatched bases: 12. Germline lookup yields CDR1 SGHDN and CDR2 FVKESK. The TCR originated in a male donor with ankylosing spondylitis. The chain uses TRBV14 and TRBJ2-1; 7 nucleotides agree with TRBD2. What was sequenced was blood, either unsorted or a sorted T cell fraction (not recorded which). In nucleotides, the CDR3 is TGTGCCAGCAGCCGAGATTCTAGCGGTTGGAGCTCCTACAATGAGCAGTTCTTC. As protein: CASSRDSSGWSSYNEQFF. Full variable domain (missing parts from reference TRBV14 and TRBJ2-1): EAGVTQFPSHSVIEKGQTVTLRCDPISGHDNLYWYRRVMGKEIKFLLHFVKESKQDESGMPNNRFLAERTGGTYSTLKVQPAELEDSGVYFCASSRDSSGWSSYNEQFFGPGTRLTVL.